The 2 T cell receptor beta chains reported below all come from one sample, sequenced in a study of blood T cell repertoires in COVID-19. The repertoire was sequenced with immunoSEQ multiplex PCR; TCRdb's copy has only in-frame clones and lacks some. Seen here are approximately 450,000 clones, around 89% observed once, and the top ten hold around 4.4%. Sequencing input: peripheral blood. Receptors were obtained from a woman aged 25-40 years with acute or convalescent COVID-19.

The genes are TRBV28 and TRBJ2-7; TRBD2 agrees at 12 bases. The CDR3 runs to 16 residues. Germline CDR1 MDHEN, CDR2 SYDVKM. V lost 5 bases to trimming and J lost 2 bases; unmatched junction nucleotides: 7. CDR3 region: CASSPTSGGPTYEQYF. The CDR3 DNA follows: TGTGCCAGCAGTCCCACTAGCGGGGGGCCGACCTACGAGCAGTACTTC.

The chain employs TRBV2 and TRBJ2-7; 8 bases map to TRBD1. Germline CDR1 and CDR2: SNHLY and FYNNEI. Trimming at V came to 4 bases and at J to 9 bases, leaving 5 bases not matched to a gene. The CDR3 runs to 12 residues. In DNA, the CDR3 is TGTGCCAGCAGTGGGACAGGGCCTCGGCAGTACTTC. Residues: CASSGTGPRQYF.